The clone carrying this TCR beta chain occurred a few times. Library preparation (for TCRbeta) was performed with unique molecular identifiers. TCRdb reanalysed the PCR reads using MiXCR and keeps one entry per CDR3 protein. The table has about 610,000 distinct CDR3 sequences, approximately 10% seen once. This entry comes from a study of T-cell reconstitution after alpha-beta-depleted transplantation in children. This clonotype was obtained from a human donor who donated a stem cell graft to a child with acute myeloid leukemia. The sequencing here drew on PBMCs from the stem cell graft donor, taken from the stem cell graft.

CDR3 sequence: CASSRDGAPHNEQFF. The DNA for the CDR3 is TGCGCCAGCAGTCGGGACGGAGCACCTCACAATGAGCAGTTCTTC. The chain couples TRBV5-1 to TRBJ2-1; either TRBD1 or TRBD2 may fit D (5 bases each). Germline CDR1 reads SGHRS; CDR2 reads YFSETQ. CDR3 length: 15 amino acids. V was shortened by 5 bases and J by 5 bases, with 17 bases between the two germline ends.